The 26 T cell receptor beta chains given below trace back to one sample, sequenced in a study of blood T cell repertoires in COVID-19. The repertoire was sequenced with immunoSEQ multiplex PCR; TCRdb's copy has only in-frame clones and lacks some. Of 350,000 or so clones listed, nearly 90% are singletons. Sequenced sample: peripheral blood. These receptors all stem from a man younger than 35 with active or convalescent COVID-19.

This rearrangement joins TRBV5-1 to TRBJ2-5, with D possibly TRBD1 on 6 matching bases. Trimming shortened V by 3 bases and J by 0 bases, and 9 bases separated the two germline ends. Germline V lookup: CDR1 SGHRS, CDR2 YFSETQ. The CDR3 covers 14 residues. CDR3 sequence: CASSWGRYQETQYF. The CDR3 DNA is TGCGCCAGCAGCTGGGGGCGATACCAAGAGACCCAGTACTTC.

The chain combines TRBV28 with TRBJ1-5, with TRBD1 identical over 8 bases. With 6 bases clipped from V and 4 bases from J, the junction kept 5 bases outside the gene matches. Germline-derived CDR1 and CDR2 are MDHEN and SYDVKM. The CDR3 is 14 residues long. The CDR3: CASSWTGRNQPQHF. CDR3 coding DNA: TGTGCCAGCAGCTGGACAGGGAGGAATCAGCCCCAGCATTTT.

The rearrangement uses TRBV19 and TRBJ2-1; possible D gene TRBD2, 6 bases. Deletions cut 7 bases from V and 7 bases from J, with 17 bases between. The germline V gene encodes CDR1 LNHDA and CDR2 SQIVND (reference sequence). The CDR3 runs 14 residues. As DNA, the CDR3 is TGTGCCAGTAAGGAGGGGCCAGGAGGGAATGAGCAGTTCTTC. The encoded protein is CASKEGPGGNEQFF.

The CDR3 is CAISEGGSWHEQYF. The CDR3 region has the DNA TGTGCCATCAGTGAGGGAGGTTCTTGGCACGAGCAGTACTTC. V is TRBV10-3 and J is TRBJ2-7; D is perhaps TRBD2 (5 bases). V was cut by 2 bases and J by 5 bases, with 13 bases left in between. The germline gives CDR1 ENHRY, CDR2 SYGVKD. The CDR3 is 14 amino acids.

This clone was observed a single time. This rearrangement joins TRBV5-1 to TRBJ2-2, with 7 bases matching TRBD1. V trimming: 2 bases; J trimming: 4 bases; junction bases outside the gene matches: 2. In germline, CDR1 is SGHRS, CDR2 YFSETQ. The CDR3 covers 14 residues. CDR3 DNA sequence: TGCGCCAGCAGCTTCGCAGGGGGCACCGGGGAGCTGTTTTTT. Translated, it gives CASSFAGGTGELFF. Variable domain in full (rest from reference TRBV5-1 and TRBJ2-2): KAGVTQTPRYLIKTRGQQVTLSCSPISGHRSVSWYQQTPGQGLQFLFEYFSETQRNKGNFPGRFSGRQFSNSRSEMNVSTLELGDSALYLCASSFAGGTGELFFGEGSRLTVL.

This chain links TRBV10-3 with TRBJ2-7; 9 bases fit TRBD1. CDR3 length equals 15 residues. The junction had 6 bases not matched to a gene; V was cut back by 3 bases and J by 3 bases. Germline V gives CDR1 ENHRY, CDR2 SYGVKD. In DNA form, the CDR3 reads TGTGCCATCAGTGACCGGGACAGGGTTCTCTACGAGCAGTACTTC. Translating it yields CAISDRDRVLYEQYF.

CDR3 nucleotide sequence: TGTGCCAGCAGCCACCAGACCGGGGAGCTGTTTTTT. This sequence encodes CASSHQTGELFF. The rearrangement uses TRBV7-9 and TRBJ2-2; the D is unclear. The CDR3 length is 12 residues. V lost 5 bases and J lost 5, with 6 bases in between. Germline V CDR1 and CDR2: SEHNR, FQNEAQ (reference sequence).

V usage is TRBV29-1 and J usage is TRBJ2-3, with a weak D call TRBD1 (6 bases). Germline CDR1 SQVTM, CDR2 ANQGSEA. The CDR3 is made up of 14 amino acids. V was cut by 6 bases and J by 4 bases, with 17 bases left in between. CDR3 DNA: TGCAGCGTGAGAGGCCCACAGGGACCAGATACGCAGTATTTT. Translated: CSVRGPQGPDTQYF.

The genes are TRBV11-2 and TRBJ1-3; D possibly corresponds to TRBD1 (5 bases). The V and J ends lost 6 bases and 3 bases respectively, with 9 bases between them. CDR1 SGHAT and CDR2 FQNNGV come from the germline V gene. The CDR3 is made up of 13 amino acids. The CDR3 loop is CASRPGFGNTIYF. For the CDR3, the DNA is TGTGCCAGCAGACCAGGGTTTGGAAACACCATATATTTT.

As for this clone: Germline and junction disagree at one end, which may indicate a read error. Different DNA sequences within this sample yield the same CDR3. The chain joins TRBV19 to TRBJ1-4; no clear D gene. Germline V gene sequence: CDR1 LNHDA, CDR2 SQIVND (reference sequence). The CDR3 is made up of 14 amino acids. As DNA, the CDR3 is TGCGCCAGTAGTATTCCCGCAACTAATGAAAAACTGTTTTTT. It specifies CASSIPATNEKLFF.

In regard to this clone: One end of the junction fails to match germline, which may point to a read error. The V call is TRBV7-2, the J call TRBJ2-6, with TRBD2 matching over 10 bases. This CDR3 spans 17 amino acids. Germline CDR1 is SGHTA and CDR2 is FQGNSA. The DNA for the CDR3 is TGTGCCAGCAGAACTAGCGGGGCCCATCTGGGGGCCAACGTGCTGACTTTC. This encodes CASRTSGAHLGANVLTF.

V usage is TRBV7-2 and J usage is TRBJ1-1, with 8 bases fitting TRBD1. The CDR3 runs to 15 residues. Germline CDR1 is SGHTA and CDR2 is FQGNSA. The V gene end was trimmed by 6 bases and the J gene end by 3 bases; junction bases not matched to a gene: 9. The CDR3 nucleotides are TGTGCCAGCAGTACAATGACAGGGGCGTACACTGAAGCTTTCTTT. Translating gives CASSTMTGAYTEAFF.

J is TRBJ1-6 and V is TRBV28, with 8 bases aligning to TRBD1. V shed 1 base and J 0 bases; nucleotides not matched to a gene: 5. Germline loops: CDR1 MDHEN, CDR2 SYDVKM. CDR3 length: 18 amino acids. CDR3 sequence reads: CASSLSGQESSYNSPLHF. The CDR3 nucleotides read TGTGCCAGCAGTTTATCGGGACAGGAGAGCTCCTATAATTCACCCCTCCACTTT.

The chain combines TRBV4-2 with TRBJ2-5; TRBD2 aligns across 8 bases. CDR3 size: 15 residues. V was pared by 8 bases and J by 5 bases, with 13 bases of the junction left unmatched. Germline V gives CDR1 LGHNA, CDR2 YNFKEQ. The DNA of the CDR3 is TGTGCCAGCGCCGATCGGGCGGGGGGACTGGAGACCCAGTACTTC. It codes for CASADRAGGLETQYF.

The chain links TRBV15 to TRBJ2-7; 10 nucleotides align to TRBD1. Germline CDR1 LNHNV, CDR2 YYDKDF (reference sequence). The CDR3 spans 14 residues. J gave up 7 bases and V 4 bases, and 7 bases lay outside the gene matches. CDR3 nucleotide sequence: TGTGCCACCAGCACCGGGACAGGGGTTTGGGAGCAGTACTTC. This translates into CATSTGTGVWEQYF.

There are a few counts of this clone. This chain links TRBV29-1 with TRBJ2-5; D is ambiguous. Germline values: CDR1 SQVTM, CDR2 ANQGSEA. Trimming stripped 0 bases from V and 4 bases from J, with 9 bases between. This CDR3 has 13 residues. The CDR3 DNA sequence: TGCAGCGTTGAAGACCCCTCCGGAGAGACCCAGTACTTC. It codes for CSVEDPSGETQYF.

The sample holds many counts of this clone. CDR3 sequence: CASSEGRDTDTQYF. For the CDR3, the DNA is TGTGCCAGCAGTGAAGGACGGGACACAGATACGCAGTATTTT. This chain connects TRBV6-1 to TRBJ2-3; a weak D match, TRBD2 (5 bases). The ends were cut back, 1 base at V and 2 bases at J, with 7 bases in the middle. Germline assignment: CDR1 MNHNS and CDR2 SASEGT. The CDR3 consists of 14 residues.

The chain is built from TRBV5-6 and TRBJ2-7; D perhaps matches TRBD2 (5 bases). This CDR3 contains 13 residues. Per the germline V gene, CDR1 is SGHDT and CDR2 is YYEEEE. Trimming removed 4 bases at V and 0 bases at J, with 8 bases between. CDR3 amino acids: CASSPGISYEQYF. CDR3 DNA: TGTGCCAGCAGCCCGGGGATCTCCTACGAGCAGTACTTC.

The genes are TRBV27 and TRBJ2-1; D is unresolved. The V and J ends lost 3 bases and 1 base respectively, with 7 bases between them. The CDR3 has 14 amino acids. CDR1 is MNHEY and CDR2 is SMNVEV in the germline V gene (reference sequence). The CDR3 loop reads CASSFFVSYNEQFF. Here the CDR3 DNA reads TGTGCCAGCAGTTTCTTCGTTTCCTACAATGAGCAGTTCTTC.

The chain combines TRBV5-6 with TRBJ1-2; 7 bases are a match to TRBD1. The germline gives CDR1 SGHDT, CDR2 YYEEEE. Trimming took 4 bases from V and 3 from J; bases not matched to a gene: 12. The CDR3 has 16 residues. The CDR3 nucleotides read TGTGCCAGCAGCACACTTTCCGGGACAGTCGACTATGGCTACACCTTC. This codes for CASSTLSGTVDYGYTF.

J is TRBJ1-2 and V is TRBV6-5; tentative D call: TRBD1 (6 bases). V shed 3 bases and J shed 2 bases, with 7 bases lying between them. The CDR3 length is 13 residues. Germline CDR1 MNHEY, CDR2 SVGAGI. This CDR3 reads CASSYTGNYGYTF. The CDR3 nucleotides read TGTGCCAGCAGTTATACAGGGAACTATGGCTACACCTTC.

CDR3 nucleotide sequence: TGTGCCAGCAACTTCGGTGGGACCCAGTACTTC. Its protein product is CASNFGGTQYF. The chain carries TRBV6-5 and TRBJ2-5; D is unclear. CDR3 length: 11 amino acids. V was trimmed by 7 bases and J by 7 bases, leaving 10 bases between them. The V gene's germline CDR1 is MNHEY and CDR2 SVGAGI.

The rearrangement joins TRBV19 to TRBJ1-5, with 7 bases lining up with TRBD1. CDR3 length: 13 amino acids. After removal of 4 bases from V and 7 bases from J, the junction contained 4 bases not matched to a gene. Germline loops: CDR1 LNHDA, CDR2 SQIVND (reference sequence). The CDR3: CASSKQGNQPQHF. CDR3 nucleotide sequence: TGTGCCAGTAGTAAACAGGGGAACCAGCCCCAGCATTTT.

CDR3 nucleotide sequence: TGCGCCAGCAGACCACACAGGGGACGACTGAACACCGGGGAGCTGTTTTTT. Translation gives CASRPHRGRLNTGELFF. J is TRBJ2-2 and V is TRBV4-1; TRBD1 agrees at 7 bases. V shed 6 bases and J 1 base; nucleotides not matched to a gene: 11. This CDR3 is 17 amino acids long. Germline-derived CDR1 and CDR2 are MGHRA and YSYEKL.

V gene TRBV29-1 combines with J gene TRBJ2-3; D is uncertain. Trimming removed 8 bases from V and 2 bases from J, with 17 bases in between. The CDR3 sequence is 14 residues long. The germline CDR1 and CDR2 sequences are SQVTM and ANQGSEA. The CDR3 DNA is TGCAGCCATTGTCCGGGTGACCCCACAGATACGCAGTATTTT. Its translation is CSHCPGDPTDTQYF.

The chain is built from TRBV29-1 and TRBJ2-2, with 11 bases matching TRBD2. Germline V gives CDR1 SQVTM, CDR2 ANQGSEA. J gave up 2 bases and V 4 bases, and 15 bases lay outside the gene matches. CDR3 length equals 19 residues. The CDR3: CSVVPILAGGPGNTGELFF. The CDR3 coding sequence is TGCAGCGTTGTCCCCATCCTAGCGGGGGGACCGGGTAACACCGGGGAGCTGTTTTTT.